Each of the 5 T cell receptor beta chains below was sequenced from the same sample in a study of OX40 agonist ivuxolimab in advanced cancers. Libraries were prepared by immunoSEQ multiplex PCR; TCRdb keeps only in-frame clonotypes and omits some of them. The data show about 49,000 clones, roughly 73% seen once. The starting material was CD4+ or CD8+ T cells sorted from blood, obtained in a trial of the OX40 agonist ivuxolimab. The receptor source for this set is an adult with an advanced solid tumor such as melanoma, head and neck, liver or kidney cancer.

This chain connects TRBV6-9 to TRBJ1-1; 7 positions match TRBD1. CDR1 is MNHGY and CDR2 is SVAAGI in the germline V gene. V lost 3 bases to trimming and J lost 7 bases; unmatched junction nucleotides: 5. This CDR3 is built from 13 residues. CDR3 bases: TGTGCCAGCAGTTACCGGACAGGACGTGAAGCTTTCTTT. Translating it yields CASSYRTGREAFF.

The chain combines TRBV28 with TRBJ2-2; D is uncertain. V lost 4 bases and J lost 0, with 12 bases in between. This CDR3 spans 16 amino acids. CDR1 and CDR2 from the germline V gene are MDHEN and SYDVKM. This CDR3 reads CASSSAGPANTGELFF. CDR3 coding DNA: TGTGCCAGCAGTTCCGCCGGGCCCGCGAACACCGGGGAGCTGTTTTTT.

V usage is TRBV6-5 and J usage is TRBJ2-7, with 10 bases lining up with TRBD2. The CDR3 length is 13 residues. In germline, CDR1 is MNHEY, CDR2 SVGAGI. The junction had 7 bases not matched to a gene; V was cut back by 6 bases and J by 8 bases. Written as DNA, the CDR3 is TGTGCCAGCAGGGTAGCGGGAGGCTGGAAGCAGTACTTC. Protein: CASRVAGGWKQYF.

This rearrangement joins TRBV27 to TRBJ2-1, with D possibly matching TRBD2 (6 bases). V lost 2 bases and J lost 7, with 12 bases in between. The germline gives CDR1 MNHEY, CDR2 SMNVEV (reference sequence). The CDR3 consists of 14 residues. The CDR3 loop reads CASSLGGRNNEQFF. In DNA, the CDR3 is TGTGCCAGCAGTTTAGGGGGGAGGAATAATGAGCAGTTCTTC.

Concerning this clone: The junction differs from germline at one of its ends, possibly a read error. V and J are TRBV2 and TRBJ1-1; D is unclear. Germline lookup yields CDR1 SNHLY and CDR2 FYNNEI. CDR3 length equals 16 residues. CDR3 bases: TGTGCCAGCAGACCCCGGGCGGGTGCCCGGAACTCTGAAGCTTTCTTT. This sequence encodes CASRPRAGARNSEAFF.